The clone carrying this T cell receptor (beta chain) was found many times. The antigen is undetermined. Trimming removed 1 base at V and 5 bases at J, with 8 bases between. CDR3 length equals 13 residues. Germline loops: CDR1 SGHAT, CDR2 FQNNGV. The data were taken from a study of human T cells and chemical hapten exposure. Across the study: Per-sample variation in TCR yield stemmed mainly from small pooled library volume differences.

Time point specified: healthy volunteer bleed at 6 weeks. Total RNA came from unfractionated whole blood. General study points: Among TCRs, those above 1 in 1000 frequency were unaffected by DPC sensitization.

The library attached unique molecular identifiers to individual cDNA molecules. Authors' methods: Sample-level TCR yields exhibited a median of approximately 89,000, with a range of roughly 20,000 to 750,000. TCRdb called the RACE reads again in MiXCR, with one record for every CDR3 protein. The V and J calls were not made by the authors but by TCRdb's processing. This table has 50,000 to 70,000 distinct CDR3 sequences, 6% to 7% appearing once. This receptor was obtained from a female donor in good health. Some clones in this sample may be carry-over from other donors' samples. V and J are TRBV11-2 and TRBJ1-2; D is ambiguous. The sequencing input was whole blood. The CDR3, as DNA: TGTGCCAGCAGCTTAGGACCCATGTATGGCTACACCTTC. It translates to CASSLGPMYGYTF.